This TCR beta chain originates from a study of PD-1 blockade in classical Hodgkin lymphoma. Study findings and constraints: As was reported, newly diagnosed patients showed lower baseline TCR diversity than healthy donors did. By C4D1 there was a significant rise in CD4+ TCR diversity but not in CD8+ TCR diversity. Baseline diversity resembling that of newly diagnosed patients was seen in complete responders.

Germline CDR1 is MDHEN and CDR2 is SYDVKM. V was pared by 3 bases and J by 0 bases, with 12 bases between. This CDR3 has 17 residues. With regard to this clone: Its antigen remains unidentified.

Patients all relapsed after autologous stem cell transplantation, and there was variation in brentuximab vedotin exposure. Under best response, outcomes were complete response, partial response or progressive disease. Assay: immunoSEQ multiplex PCR; the TCRdb copy retains only in-frame clones and omits some. Here the sample spans tens of thousands of clones, under 90% being singletons. The rearrangement joins TRBV28 to TRBJ2-6; D is possibly TRBD2 (6 bases). The TCR sequence derives from a human donor with classical Hodgkin lymphoma. Here the sequenced sample was peripheral blood mononuclear cells (PBMCs), taken at baseline. CDR3 DNA: TGTGCCAGCAGTTTCTACGGGAGCCTCTCTGGGGCCAACGTCCTGACTTTC. Its translation: CASSFYGSLSGANVLTF. The complete variable domain, with remaining parts taken from reference TRBV28 and TRBJ2-6, reads DVKVTQSSRYLVKRTGEKVFLECVQDMDHENMFWYRQDPGLGLRLIYFSYDVKMKEKGDIPEGYSVSREKKERFSLILESASTNQTSMYLCASSFYGSLSGANVLTFGAGSRLTVL.